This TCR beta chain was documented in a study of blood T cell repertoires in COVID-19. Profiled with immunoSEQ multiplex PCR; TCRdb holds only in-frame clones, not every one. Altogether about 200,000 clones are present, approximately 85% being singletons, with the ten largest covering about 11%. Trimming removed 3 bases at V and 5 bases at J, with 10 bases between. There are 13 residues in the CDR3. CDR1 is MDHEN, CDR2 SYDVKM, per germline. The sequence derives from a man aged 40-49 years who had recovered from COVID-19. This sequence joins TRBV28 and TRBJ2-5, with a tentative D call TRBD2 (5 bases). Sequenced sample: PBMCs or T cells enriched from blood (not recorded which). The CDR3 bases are TGTGCCAGCAGTTTCAGAGGAGGCGAGACCCAGTACTTC. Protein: CASSFRGGETQYF.